Here is one T cell receptor beta chain with its context. TCR beta CDR3 regions were amplified from RNA transcripts. Second-round multiplex PCR came after a first-round RT-PCR that employed HTBI primers. TCRdb re-analysed the multiplex PCR reads in MiXCR, keeping a single row per CDR3 protein. The sample lists some 750,000 distinct CDR3 sequences, 40% occurring once. Looked up from germline, CDR1 is SEHNR and CDR2 is FQNEAQ (reference sequence). V was pared by 6 bases and J by 4 bases, with 6 bases of the junction left unmatched. The CDR3 loop spans 15 amino acids. These data are taken from a study of Graves' ophthalmopathy and Graves' hyperthyroidism.

Sequencing input: peripheral blood. This clonotype was obtained from an adult man with Graves' ophthalmopathy. The V and J genes are TRBV7-9 and TRBJ2-2, with 9 bases identical to TRBD2. The CDR3 region is CASRGSGRSTGELFF. Written as DNA, the CDR3 is TGTGCCAGCAGAGGAAGCGGGAGGTCCACCGGGGAGCTGTTTTTT.